This T cell receptor beta chain stems from a study of blood T cell repertoires in COVID-19. Repertoires were generated with immunoSEQ multiplex PCR, while TCRdb's copy carries only in-frame clones and drops some. This table holds around 210,000 clones, around 85% found once. Germline V CDR1 and CDR2: MDHEN, SYDVKM. Losses at the gene ends were 4 bases for V and 3 bases for J; bases not matched to a gene: 4. CDR3 size: 14 residues. The chain joins TRBV28 to TRBJ2-7, with TRBD1 matching 9 bases. Specimen: peripheral blood. This sequence originates from a man aged 50 to 59 with COVID-19, enrolled during active disease. CDR3 nucleotides: TGTGCCAGCAGTTACCGGGACAGGGACTACGAGCAGTACTTC. It yields the protein CASSYRDRDYEQYF.